The next 22 T cell receptor beta chains were all read from a single sample in a study of shared clonotypes between healthy human individuals. This table comes from immunoSEQ multiplex PCR, and its TCRdb copy is limited to in-frame clones, with some not included. The sample yields approximately 2,300,000 clones, about 90% seen once. The sequenced material came from naive CD4+ T cells from PBMCs. Regarding subset: CD45RA+ positively selected. These receptors were obtained from a man between 18 and 35 years old in good health. Some clones in this sample may be carry-over from other donors' samples.

The DNA for the CDR3 is TGTGCCAGTATGACAGGCGATTATAGCAATCAGCCCCAGCATTTT. It encodes CASMTGDYSNQPQHF. The genes are TRBV19 and TRBJ1-5, with D maybe TRBD1 (6 bases). In germline, CDR1 is LNHDA, CDR2 SQIVND (reference sequence). V was pared by 7 bases and J by 0 bases, with 13 bases between. The CDR3 loop spans 15 amino acids.

V gene TRBV30 combines with J gene TRBJ2-7; D gene uncertain. The CDR3 runs to 11 residues. Trimming left V 0 bases short and J 6 bases short, with 6 bases between. Germline-derived CDR1 and CDR2 are GTSNPN and SVGIG (reference sequence). The CDR3 coding sequence is TGTGCCTGGAGTGTAAGGGCCGAGCAGTACTTC. It is translated as CAWSVRAEQYF.

V usage is TRBV27 and J usage is TRBJ2-7, with 8 bases matching TRBD1. V shed 8 bases, J shed 6 bases, and the junction held 21 bases outside the gene matches. The germline gives CDR1 MNHEY, CDR2 SMNVEV (reference sequence). This CDR3 has 17 amino acids. This CDR3 is CASRTIGGQGLLPEQYF. The CDR3 region has the DNA TGTGCCAGCCGAACGATCGGAGGACAGGGCCTTCTCCCCGAGCAGTACTTC.

The genes are TRBV5-1 and TRBJ2-7; 9 bases agree with TRBD1. V trimming: 2 bases; J trimming: 7 bases; junction bases outside the gene matches: 10. Germline V gene sequence: CDR1 SGHRS, CDR2 YFSETQ. The CDR3 consists of 15 residues. The CDR3 sequence is CASSFAGDRAQEQYF. The CDR3 DNA reads as TGCGCCAGCAGCTTCGCTGGGGACAGGGCGCAGGAGCAGTACTTC.

The chain carries TRBV5-6 and TRBJ2-5, with 12 bases identical to TRBD2. V lost 1 base to trimming and J lost 4 bases; unmatched junction nucleotides: 2. CDR1 is SGHDT and CDR2 is YYEEEE in the germline V gene. The CDR3 length is 15 residues. The CDR3 spells CASSLLAGGRETQYF. CDR3 sequence (DNA): TGTGCCAGCAGCTTGCTAGCGGGAGGGAGAGAGACCCAGTACTTC.

In DNA, the CDR3 is TGTGCCAGCAGCTCGGACAGCTCCCACTACAATGAGCAGTTCTTC. Its protein product is CASSSDSSHYNEQFF. This rearrangement joins TRBV7-3 to TRBJ2-1; a weak D match, TRBD1 (6 bases). The germline gives CDR1 SGHTA, CDR2 FQGTGA. Trimming removed 4 bases at V and 3 bases at J, with 13 bases between. This CDR3 has 15 residues. Together with reference TRBV7-3 and TRBJ2-1, the CDR3 gives the full variable domain: GAGVSQTPSNKVTEKGKYVELRCDPISGHTALYWYRQSLGQGPEFLIYFQGTGAADDSGLPNDRFFAVRPEGSVSTLKIQRTERGDSAVYLCASSSDSSHYNEQFFGPGTRLTVL.

This chain links TRBV28 with TRBJ2-7; 10 bases line up with TRBD1. The germline gives CDR1 MDHEN, CDR2 SYDVKM. The V and J ends lost 7 bases and 2 bases, in that order; junction bases with no gene match: 11. This CDR3 is built from 16 residues. Here the CDR3 DNA reads TGTGCCAGCATCTCCTCGGGAGGACAGGGGGCCTACGAGCAGTACTTC. Protein: CASISSGGQGAYEQYF.

This clone showed up just once. The sample carries other DNA sequences with the same CDR3. The chain carries TRBV28 and TRBJ2-7, with 10 bases identical to TRBD1. Per germline, CDR1 MDHEN and CDR2 SYDVKM. The CDR3 consists of 15 residues. The junction had 5 bases not matched to a gene; V was cut back by 4 bases and J by 2 bases. CDR3 in DNA: TGTGCCAGCAGTTCCCCGGGACAGGGGACCTACGAGCAGTACTTC. Protein: CASSSPGQGTYEQYF.

Notes on this clone: A read error may produce the germline difference seen at one junction end. Other nucleotide sequences in the sample specify the same CDR3. The rearrangement uses TRBV9 and TRBJ2-6, with D perhaps TRBD2 (5 bases). Per germline, CDR1 SGDLS and CDR2 YYNGEE. The CDR3 length is 15 residues. CDR3 loop: CASSVGGAGANVLTF. The CDR3 DNA reads TGTGCCAGCAGCGTAGGGGGAGCTGGAGCCAACGTCCTGACTTTC.

This clone has a single count. This sequence joins TRBV28 and TRBJ2-5; D remains ambiguous. CDR1 is MDHEN, CDR2 SYDVKM, per germline. V was cut by 5 bases and J by 7 bases, with 14 bases left in between. This CDR3 comprises 13 residues. In DNA form, the CDR3 reads TGTGCCAGCAGTCCCCCCGGGCACTCGACCCAGTACTTC. Protein sequence: CASSPPGHSTQYF.

In its sample, this clone was seen once. This chain joins TRBV20-1 and TRBJ2-7; D uncertain. Germline CDR1 DFQATT, CDR2 SNEGSKA (reference sequence). Deletions cut 6 bases from V and 3 bases from J, with 9 bases between. The CDR3 has 11 residues. This CDR3 reads CSATISYEQYF. The CDR3 coding sequence is TGCAGTGCCACGATCAGCTACGAGCAGTACTTC.

Details on this clone: The same CDR3 arises from other DNA sequences in this sample as well. V gene TRBV29-1 combines with J gene TRBJ2-3; tentatively, D is TRBD2 (6 bases). CDR3 length equals 12 residues. Trimming took 3 bases from V and 3 from J, leaving 7 bases between them. In germline, CDR1 is SQVTM, CDR2 ANQGSEA. DNA of the CDR3: TGCAGCGTTGAGGAGGGTACAGATACGCAGTATTTT. Translating it yields CSVEEGTDTQYF.

Comments on this clone: Different DNA sequences within this sample yield the same CDR3. This rearrangement joins TRBV7-2 to TRBJ2-7; no clear D gene. This CDR3 comprises 12 residues. Germline V gives CDR1 SGHTA, CDR2 FQGNSA. V was trimmed by 4 bases and J by 2 bases, leaving 6 bases between them. The CDR3 region has the DNA TGTGCCAGCAGCTCGCAGACCTACGAGCAGTACTTC. Amino acids: CASSSQTYEQYF.

This chain links TRBV5-5 with TRBJ2-2; D might be TRBD2 (5 bases). V lost 7 bases and J lost 3, with 13 bases in between. The CDR3 runs 14 residues. Germline CDR1 and CDR2: SGHKS and YYEKEE (reference sequence). CDR3 DNA sequence: TGTGCCAGCGGGTGGCGGGCCGACACCGGGGAGCTGTTTTTT. It is translated as CASGWRADTGELFF.

The chain carries TRBV7-9 and TRBJ2-7; D not certain. In germline, CDR1 is SEHNR, CDR2 FQNEAQ (reference sequence). The germline V and J ends were trimmed by 1 base and 4 bases, with 11 bases remaining between them. The CDR3 has 14 amino acids. The CDR3 loop reads CASSLVSVRYEQYF. DNA for the CDR3: TGTGCCAGCAGCTTAGTTTCGGTGAGATACGAGCAGTACTTC.

This clone was recorded only once. The CDR3 DNA follows: TGTGCCAGCAGTTACTCGTGGGAAGAGACCCAGTACTTC. Protein sequence: CASSYSWEETQYF. V usage is TRBV6-5 and J usage is TRBJ2-5; D uncertain. The germline gives CDR1 MNHEY, CDR2 SVGAGI. This CDR3 contains 13 residues. Trimming cost V 0 bases and J 3 bases, with 5 bases left between them.

The rearrangement joins TRBV7-2 to TRBJ2-5; 7 bases line up with TRBD1. V was pared by 3 bases and J by 3 bases, with 4 bases of the junction left unmatched. The germline CDR1 and CDR2 sequences are SGHTA and FQGNSA. The CDR3 is made up of 14 amino acids. The CDR3 loop is CASSFQTGEETQYF. CDR3 bases: TGTGCCAGCAGCTTCCAAACAGGGGAAGAGACCCAGTACTTC.

This clone is a singleton in its sample. The chain links TRBV28 to TRBJ1-5; D remains unclear. The CDR3 totals 13 residues. The germline V and J ends were trimmed by 6 bases and 6 bases, with 12 bases remaining between them. The germline CDR1 and CDR2 sequences are MDHEN and SYDVKM. CDR3 DNA sequence: TGTGCCAGCAGCATGGGTCCAGCTCAGCCCCAGCATTTT. Protein: CASSMGPAQPQHF.

This clone was recorded only once. DNA of the CDR3: TGCGCCAGCAGCTTGGAGGCTTCCCGGGAGGATGAGCAGTTCTTC. Encoded protein: CASSLEASREDEQFF. J is TRBJ2-1 and V is TRBV5-1; TRBD2 aligns across 7 bases. V dropped 0 bases and J dropped 8; count of bases not matched to a gene: 8. Germline V gene lookup returns CDR1 SGHRS and CDR2 YFSETQ. The CDR3 extends over 15 amino acids.

The chain employs TRBV25-1 and TRBJ2-1, with 9 bases fitting TRBD2. The trim removed 6 bases at V and 7 bases at J, leaving 10 bases unmatched. Germline V CDR1 and CDR2: MGHDK, SYGVNS. The CDR3 runs to 15 residues. The CDR3, as DNA: TGTGCCAGCAGCCCTCGGGCGGGAGGGCCTAATGAGCAGTTCTTC. Translation: CASSPRAGGPNEQFF. The full variable domain, its missing parts supplied by reference TRBV25-1 and TRBJ2-1, is EADIYQTPRYLVIGTGKKITLECSQTMGHDKMYWYQQDPGMELHLIHYSYGVNSTEKGDLSSESTVSRIRTEHFPLTLESARPSHTSQYLCASSPRAGGPNEQFFGPGTRLTVL.

The chain couples TRBV25-1 to TRBJ1-1; 11 nucleotides match TRBD1. The CDR3 has 15 amino acids. In germline, CDR1 is MGHDK, CDR2 SYGVNS. J gave up 5 bases and V 7 bases, and 9 bases lay outside the gene matches. CDR3 region: CASTDPGTGGTEAFF. DNA of the CDR3: TGTGCCAGCACTGACCCCGGGACAGGGGGTACTGAAGCTTTCTTT.

The chain uses TRBV4-2 and TRBJ2-1; TRBD2 matches 11 bases. V lost 4 bases to trimming and J lost 7 bases; unmatched junction nucleotides: 12. The CDR3 is 17 amino acids. Germline CDR1 is LGHNA and CDR2 is YNFKEQ. CDR3 region: CASSPPPGLAAGNEQFF. The CDR3 nucleotides are TGTGCCAGCAGCCCGCCTCCGGGACTAGCGGCGGGGAATGAGCAGTTCTTC.